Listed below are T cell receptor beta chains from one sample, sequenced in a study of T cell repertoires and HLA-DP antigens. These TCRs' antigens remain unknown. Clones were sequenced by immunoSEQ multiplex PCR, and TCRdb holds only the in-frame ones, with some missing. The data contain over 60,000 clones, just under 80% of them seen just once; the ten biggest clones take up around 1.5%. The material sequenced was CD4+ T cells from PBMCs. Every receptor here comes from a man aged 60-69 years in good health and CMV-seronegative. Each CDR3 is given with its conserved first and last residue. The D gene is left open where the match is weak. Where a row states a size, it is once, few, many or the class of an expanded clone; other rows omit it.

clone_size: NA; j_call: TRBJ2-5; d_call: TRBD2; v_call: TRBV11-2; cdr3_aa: CASSQGLGETQYF; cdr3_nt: TGTGCCAGCAGCCAGGGACTAGGAGAGACCCAGTACTTC
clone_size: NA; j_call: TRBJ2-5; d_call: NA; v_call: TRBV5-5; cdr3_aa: CASSPGAPRETQYF; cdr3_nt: TGTGCCAGCAGCCCCGGGGCCCCACGGGAGACCCAGTACTTC
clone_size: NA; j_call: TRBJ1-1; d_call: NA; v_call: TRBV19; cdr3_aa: CASTKGLGNTEAFF; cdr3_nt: TGTGCCAGTACGAAGGGTTTAGGGAACACTGAAGCTTTCTTT
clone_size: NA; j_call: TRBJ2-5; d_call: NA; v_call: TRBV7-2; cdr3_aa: CASSLGKYRTTFQETQYF; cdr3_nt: TGTGCCAGCAGCTTAGGAAAGTACAGGACTACTTTCCAAGAGACCCAGTACTTC
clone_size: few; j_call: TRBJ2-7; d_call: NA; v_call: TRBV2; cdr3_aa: CASSQAGAREQYF; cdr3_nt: TGTGCCAGCAGTCAAGCAGGGGCTCGCGAGCAGTACTTC
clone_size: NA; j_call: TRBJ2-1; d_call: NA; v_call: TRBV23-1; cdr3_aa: CASTIRTYNEQFF; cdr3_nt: TGCGCCAGTACGATTCGGACGTACAATGAGCAGTTCTTC
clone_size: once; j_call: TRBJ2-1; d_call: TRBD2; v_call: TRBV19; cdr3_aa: CASSDWTSGSKNEQFF; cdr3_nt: TGTGCCAGTAGCGATTGGACTAGCGGGAGTAAAAATGAGCAGTTCTTC
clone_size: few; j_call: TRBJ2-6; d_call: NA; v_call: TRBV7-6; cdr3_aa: CASSLGGRQSSGANVLTF; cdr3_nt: TGTGCCAGCAGCTTAGGTGGACGGCAGAGCTCTGGGGCCAACGTCCTGACTTTC
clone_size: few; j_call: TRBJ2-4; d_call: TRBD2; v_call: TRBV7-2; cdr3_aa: CASSTQREVNIQYF; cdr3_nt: TGTGCCAGCAGCACTCAGCGGGAGGTAAACATTCAGTACTTC
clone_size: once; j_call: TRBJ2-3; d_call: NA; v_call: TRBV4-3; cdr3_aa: CASSQEIGQPTDTQYF; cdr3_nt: TGCGCCAGCAGCCAAGAAATAGGACAGCCCACAGATACGCAGTATTTT
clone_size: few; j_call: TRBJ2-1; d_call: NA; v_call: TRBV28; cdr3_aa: CASRGGTLWDEQFF; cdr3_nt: TGTGCCAGCAGAGGAGGCACCCTTTGGGATGAGCAGTTCTTC
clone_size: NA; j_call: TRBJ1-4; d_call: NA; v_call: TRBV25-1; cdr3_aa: CASRRSGRGGLFF; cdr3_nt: TGTGCCAGCAGGAGGTCAGGGAGAGGGGGACTGTTTTTT
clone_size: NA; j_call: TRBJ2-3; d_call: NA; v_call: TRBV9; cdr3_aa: CASSVGGRTTDTQYF; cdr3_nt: TGTGCCAGCAGCGTTGGGGGCCGAACCACAGATACGCAGTATTTT
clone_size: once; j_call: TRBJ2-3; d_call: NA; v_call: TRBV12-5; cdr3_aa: CASGLGAASTDTQYF; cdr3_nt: TGTGCTAGTGGACTCGGAGCGGCGAGCACAGATACGCAGTATTTT
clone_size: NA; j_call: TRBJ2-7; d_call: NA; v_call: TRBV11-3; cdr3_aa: CASSVTGLVDGEQYF; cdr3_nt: TGTGCCAGCAGCGTTACGGGCTTAGTCGACGGCGAGCAGTACTTC
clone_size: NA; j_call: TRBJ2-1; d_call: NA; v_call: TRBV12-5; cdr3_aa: CASGGKGEQFF; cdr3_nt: TGTGCTAGCGGCGGTAAGGGTGAGCAGTTCTTC
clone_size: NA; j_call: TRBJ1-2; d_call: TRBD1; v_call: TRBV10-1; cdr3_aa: CASSPGQEIYGYTF; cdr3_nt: TGCGCCAGCAGTCCGGGACAGGAGATCTATGGCTACACCTTC
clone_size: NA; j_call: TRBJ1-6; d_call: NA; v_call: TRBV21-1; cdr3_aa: CASSDLGGGSYNSPLHF; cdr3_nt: TGTGCCAGCAGCGACCTAGGGGGTGGATCCTATAATTCACCCCTCCACTTT
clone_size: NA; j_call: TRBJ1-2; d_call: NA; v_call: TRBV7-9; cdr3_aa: CASSLGTMIGYTF; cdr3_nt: TGTGCCAGCAGCTTAGGGACAATGATAGGCTACACCTTC
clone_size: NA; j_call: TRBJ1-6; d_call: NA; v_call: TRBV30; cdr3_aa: CAWSVDNSPLHF; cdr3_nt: TGTGCCTGGTCAGTGGATAATTCACCCCTCCACTTT
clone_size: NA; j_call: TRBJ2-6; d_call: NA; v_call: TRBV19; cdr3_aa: CASSIAPEGWGFSGANVLTF; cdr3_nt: TGTGCCAGTAGTATAGCCCCAGAGGGATGGGGTTTCTCTGGGGCCAACGTCCTGACTTTC
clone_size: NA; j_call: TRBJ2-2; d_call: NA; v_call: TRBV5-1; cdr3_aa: CASSLGPAANTGELFF; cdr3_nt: TGCGCCAGCAGCTTGGGTCCAGCCGCGAACACCGGGGAGCTGTTTTTT
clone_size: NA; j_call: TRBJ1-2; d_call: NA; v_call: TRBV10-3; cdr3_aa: CAISAGDYGYTF; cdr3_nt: TGTGCCATCAGCGCAGGGGACTATGGCTACACCTTC
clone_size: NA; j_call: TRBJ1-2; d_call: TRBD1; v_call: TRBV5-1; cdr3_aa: CASSLEGQDLYTF; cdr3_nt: TGCGCCAGCAGCCTGGAGGGACAGGACCTCTACACCTTC
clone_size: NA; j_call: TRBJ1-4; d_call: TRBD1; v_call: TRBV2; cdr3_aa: CASRAGGGNEKLFF; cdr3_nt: TGTGCCAGCAGAGCAGGGGGCGGGAATGAAAAACTGTTTTTT
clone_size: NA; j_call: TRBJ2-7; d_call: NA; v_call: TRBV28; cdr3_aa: CASSLSRYEQYF; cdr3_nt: TGTGCCAGCAGTTTATCCCGCTACGAGCAGTACTTC